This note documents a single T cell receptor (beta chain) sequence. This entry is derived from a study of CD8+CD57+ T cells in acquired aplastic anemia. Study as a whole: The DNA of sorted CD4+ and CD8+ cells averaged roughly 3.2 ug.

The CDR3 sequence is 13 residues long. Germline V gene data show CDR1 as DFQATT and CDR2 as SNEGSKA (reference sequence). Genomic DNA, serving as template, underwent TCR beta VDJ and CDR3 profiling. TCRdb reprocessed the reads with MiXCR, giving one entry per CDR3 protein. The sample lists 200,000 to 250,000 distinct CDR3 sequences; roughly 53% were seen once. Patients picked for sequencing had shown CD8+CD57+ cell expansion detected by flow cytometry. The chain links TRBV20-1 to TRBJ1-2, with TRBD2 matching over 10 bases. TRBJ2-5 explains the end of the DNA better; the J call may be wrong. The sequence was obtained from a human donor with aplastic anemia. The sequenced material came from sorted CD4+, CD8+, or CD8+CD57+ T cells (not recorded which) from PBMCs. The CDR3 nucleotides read TGCAGTGCCTCTGGGACTAGCGTTGAGACCCAGTACTTC. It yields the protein CSASGTSVETQYF.